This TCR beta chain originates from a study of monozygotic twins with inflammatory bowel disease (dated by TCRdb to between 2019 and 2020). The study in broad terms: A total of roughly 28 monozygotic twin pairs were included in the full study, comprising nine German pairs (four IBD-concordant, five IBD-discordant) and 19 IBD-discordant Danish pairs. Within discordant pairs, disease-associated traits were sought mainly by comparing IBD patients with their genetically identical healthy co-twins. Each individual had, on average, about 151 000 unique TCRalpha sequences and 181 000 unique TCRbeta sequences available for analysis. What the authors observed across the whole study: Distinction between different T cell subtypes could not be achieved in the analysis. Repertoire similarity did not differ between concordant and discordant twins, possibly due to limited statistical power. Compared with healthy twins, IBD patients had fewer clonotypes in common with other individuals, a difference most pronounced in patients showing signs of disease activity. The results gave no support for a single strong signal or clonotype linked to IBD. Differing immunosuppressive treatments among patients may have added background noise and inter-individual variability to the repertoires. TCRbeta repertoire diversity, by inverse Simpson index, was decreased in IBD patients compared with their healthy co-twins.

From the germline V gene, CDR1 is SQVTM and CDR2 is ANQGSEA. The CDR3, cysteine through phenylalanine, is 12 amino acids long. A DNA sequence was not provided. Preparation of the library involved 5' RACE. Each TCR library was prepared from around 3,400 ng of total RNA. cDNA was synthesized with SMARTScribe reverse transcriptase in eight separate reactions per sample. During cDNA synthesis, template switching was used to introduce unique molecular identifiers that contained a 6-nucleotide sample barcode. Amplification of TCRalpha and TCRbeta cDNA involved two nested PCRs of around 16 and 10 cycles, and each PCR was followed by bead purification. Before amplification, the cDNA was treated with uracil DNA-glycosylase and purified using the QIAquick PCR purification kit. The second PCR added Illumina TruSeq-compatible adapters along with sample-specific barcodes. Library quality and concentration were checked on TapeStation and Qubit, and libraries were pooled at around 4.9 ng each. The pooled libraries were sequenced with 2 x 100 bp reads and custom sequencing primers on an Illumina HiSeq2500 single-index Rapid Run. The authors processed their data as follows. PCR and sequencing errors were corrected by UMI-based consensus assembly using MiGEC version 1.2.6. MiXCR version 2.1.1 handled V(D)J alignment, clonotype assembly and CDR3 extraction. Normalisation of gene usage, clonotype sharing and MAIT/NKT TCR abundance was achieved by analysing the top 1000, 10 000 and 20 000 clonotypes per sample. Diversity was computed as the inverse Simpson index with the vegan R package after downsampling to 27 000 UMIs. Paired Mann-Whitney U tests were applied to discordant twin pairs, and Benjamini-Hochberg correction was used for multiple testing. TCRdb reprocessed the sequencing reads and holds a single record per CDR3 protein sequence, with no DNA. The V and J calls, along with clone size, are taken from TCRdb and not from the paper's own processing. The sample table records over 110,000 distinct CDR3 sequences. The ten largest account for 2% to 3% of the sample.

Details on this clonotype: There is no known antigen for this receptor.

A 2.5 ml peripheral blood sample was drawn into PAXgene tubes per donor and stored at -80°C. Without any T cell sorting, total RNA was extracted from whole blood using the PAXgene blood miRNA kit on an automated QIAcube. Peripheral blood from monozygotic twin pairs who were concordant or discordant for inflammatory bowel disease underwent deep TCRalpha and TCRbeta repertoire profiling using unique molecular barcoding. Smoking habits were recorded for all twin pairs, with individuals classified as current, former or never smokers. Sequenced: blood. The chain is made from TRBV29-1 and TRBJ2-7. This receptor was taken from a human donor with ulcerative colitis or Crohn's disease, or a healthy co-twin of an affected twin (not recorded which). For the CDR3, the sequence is CSVAHSSYEQYF.